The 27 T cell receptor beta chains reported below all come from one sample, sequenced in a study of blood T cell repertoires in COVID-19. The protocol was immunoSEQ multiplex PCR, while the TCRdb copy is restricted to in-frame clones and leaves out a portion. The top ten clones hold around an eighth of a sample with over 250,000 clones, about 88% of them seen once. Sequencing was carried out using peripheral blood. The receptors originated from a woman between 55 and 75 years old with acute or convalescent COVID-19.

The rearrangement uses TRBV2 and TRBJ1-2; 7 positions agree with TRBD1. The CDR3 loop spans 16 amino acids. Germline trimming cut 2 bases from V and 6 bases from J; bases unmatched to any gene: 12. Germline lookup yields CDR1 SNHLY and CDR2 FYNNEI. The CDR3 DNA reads TGTGCCAGCAGTGAACCCCCGACCGGGACAGTCGATGGCTACACCTTC. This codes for CASSEPPTGTVDGYTF.

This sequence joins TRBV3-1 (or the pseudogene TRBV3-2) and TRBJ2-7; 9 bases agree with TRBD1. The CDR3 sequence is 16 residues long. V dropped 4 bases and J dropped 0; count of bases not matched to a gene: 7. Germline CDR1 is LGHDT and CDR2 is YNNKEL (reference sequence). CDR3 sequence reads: CASSPWGQGSSYEQYF. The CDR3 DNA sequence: TGTGCCAGCAGCCCCTGGGGACAGGGAAGCTCCTACGAGCAGTACTTC.

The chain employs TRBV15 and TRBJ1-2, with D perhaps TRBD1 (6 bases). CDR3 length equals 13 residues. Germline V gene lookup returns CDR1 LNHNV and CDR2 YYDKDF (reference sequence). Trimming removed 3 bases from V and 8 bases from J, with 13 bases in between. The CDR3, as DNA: TGTGCCACCAGCAGCCCACAGGGATGGGGCTACACCTTC. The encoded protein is CATSSPQGWGYTF.

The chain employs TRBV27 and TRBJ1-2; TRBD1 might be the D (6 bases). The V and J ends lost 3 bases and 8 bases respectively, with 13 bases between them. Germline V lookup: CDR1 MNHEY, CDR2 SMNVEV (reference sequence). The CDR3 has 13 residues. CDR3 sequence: CASSFMGARGYTF. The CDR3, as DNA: TGTGCCAGCAGTTTTATGGGGGCAAGAGGCTACACCTTC.

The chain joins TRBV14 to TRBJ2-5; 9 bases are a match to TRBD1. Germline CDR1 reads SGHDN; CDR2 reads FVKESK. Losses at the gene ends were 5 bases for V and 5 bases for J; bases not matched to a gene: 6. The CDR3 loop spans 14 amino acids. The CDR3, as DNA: TGTGCCAGCAGCAAAACAGGGGGCCGGGAGACCCAGTACTTC. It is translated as CASSKTGGRETQYF.

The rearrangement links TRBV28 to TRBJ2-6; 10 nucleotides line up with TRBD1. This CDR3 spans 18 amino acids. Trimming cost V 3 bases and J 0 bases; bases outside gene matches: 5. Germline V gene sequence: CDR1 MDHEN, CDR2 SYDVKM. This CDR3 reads CASSLGQGRGSGANVLTF. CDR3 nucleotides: TGTGCCAGCAGTTTGGGACAGGGGAGGGGCTCTGGGGCCAACGTCCTGACTTTC.

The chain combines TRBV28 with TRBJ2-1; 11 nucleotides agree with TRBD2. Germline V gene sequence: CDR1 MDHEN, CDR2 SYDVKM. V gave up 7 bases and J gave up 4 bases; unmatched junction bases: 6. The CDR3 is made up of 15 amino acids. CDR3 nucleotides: TGTGCCAGCATCCTTGCTAGCGGGGGGTACAATGAGCAGTTCTTC. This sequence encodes CASILASGGYNEQFF.

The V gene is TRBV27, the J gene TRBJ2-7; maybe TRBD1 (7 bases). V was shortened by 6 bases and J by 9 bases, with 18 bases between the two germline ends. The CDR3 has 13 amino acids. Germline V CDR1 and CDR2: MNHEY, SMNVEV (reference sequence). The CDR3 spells CASRLSGGGGQYF. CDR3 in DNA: TGTGCCAGCAGGCTCTCAGGGGGAGGCGGGCAGTACTTC.

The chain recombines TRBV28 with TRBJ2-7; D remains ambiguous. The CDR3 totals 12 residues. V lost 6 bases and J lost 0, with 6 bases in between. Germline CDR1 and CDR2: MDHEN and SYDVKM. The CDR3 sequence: CASSSSSYEQYF. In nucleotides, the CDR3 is TGTGCCAGCAGCTCGAGCTCCTACGAGCAGTACTTC.

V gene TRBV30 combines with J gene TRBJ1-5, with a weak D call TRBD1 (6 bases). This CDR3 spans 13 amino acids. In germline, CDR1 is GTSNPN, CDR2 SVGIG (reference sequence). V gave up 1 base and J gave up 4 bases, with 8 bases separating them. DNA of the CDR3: TGTGCCTGGAGTGGGGGGCAGAATCAGCCCCAGCATTTT. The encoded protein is CAWSGGQNQPQHF.

In DNA, the CDR3 is TGTGCCAGCAGTTGGTCTAGCGGGGGGAACACCGGGGAGCTGTTTTTT. It encodes CASSWSSGGNTGELFF. The gene calls are TRBV6-2 or TRBV6-3 and TRBJ2-2; TRBD2 matches 10 bases. V trimming: 4 bases; J trimming: 1 base; junction bases outside the gene matches: 3. CDR3 size: 16 residues. Germline V gene sequence: CDR1 MNHEY, CDR2 SVGEGT.

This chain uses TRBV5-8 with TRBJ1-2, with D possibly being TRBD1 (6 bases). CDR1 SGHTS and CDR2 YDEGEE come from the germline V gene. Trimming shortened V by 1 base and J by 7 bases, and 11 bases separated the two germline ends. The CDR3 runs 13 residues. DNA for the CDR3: TGTGCCAGCAGCTTGACCAGGGGAAGTGGCTACACCTTC. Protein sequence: CASSLTRGSGYTF.

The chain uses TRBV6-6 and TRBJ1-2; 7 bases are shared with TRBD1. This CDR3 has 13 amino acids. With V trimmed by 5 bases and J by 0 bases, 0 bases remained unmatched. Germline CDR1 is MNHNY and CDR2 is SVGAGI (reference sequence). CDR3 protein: CASSDRANYGYTF. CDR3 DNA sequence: TGTGCCAGCAGTGACAGGGCTAACTATGGCTACACCTTC.

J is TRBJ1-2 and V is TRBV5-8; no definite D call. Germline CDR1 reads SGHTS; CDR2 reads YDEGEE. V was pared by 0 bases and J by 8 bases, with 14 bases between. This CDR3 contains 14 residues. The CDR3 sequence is CASSLVATPRGYTF. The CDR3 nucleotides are TGTGCCAGCAGCTTGGTTGCGACTCCTCGGGGCTACACCTTC.

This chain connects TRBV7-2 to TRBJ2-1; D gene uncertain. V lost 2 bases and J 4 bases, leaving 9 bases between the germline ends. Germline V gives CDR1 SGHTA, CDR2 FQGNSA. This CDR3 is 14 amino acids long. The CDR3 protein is CASSLRNYYNEQFF. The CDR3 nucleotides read TGTGCCAGCAGCTTAAGGAACTATTACAATGAGCAGTTCTTC.

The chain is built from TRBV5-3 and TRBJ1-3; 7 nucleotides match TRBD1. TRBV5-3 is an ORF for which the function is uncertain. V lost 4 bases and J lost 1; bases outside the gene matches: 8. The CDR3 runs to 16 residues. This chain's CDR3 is CARSRGGHPSGNTIYF. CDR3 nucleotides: TGTGCCAGAAGCCGAGGGGGCCACCCTTCTGGAAACACCATATATTTT.

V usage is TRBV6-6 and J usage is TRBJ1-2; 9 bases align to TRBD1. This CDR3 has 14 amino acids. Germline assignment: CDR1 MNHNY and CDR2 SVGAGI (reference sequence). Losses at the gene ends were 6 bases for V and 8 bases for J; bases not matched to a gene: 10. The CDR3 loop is CASRKQGAVVGYTF. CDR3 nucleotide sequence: TGTGCCAGCAGAAAACAGGGGGCTGTCGTGGGCTACACCTTC.

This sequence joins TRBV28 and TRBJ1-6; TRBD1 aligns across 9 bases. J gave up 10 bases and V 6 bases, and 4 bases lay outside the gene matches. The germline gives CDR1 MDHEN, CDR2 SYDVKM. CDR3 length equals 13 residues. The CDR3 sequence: CASSWTGASPLHF. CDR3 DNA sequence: TGTGCCAGCAGCTGGACAGGGGCCTCACCCCTCCACTTT.

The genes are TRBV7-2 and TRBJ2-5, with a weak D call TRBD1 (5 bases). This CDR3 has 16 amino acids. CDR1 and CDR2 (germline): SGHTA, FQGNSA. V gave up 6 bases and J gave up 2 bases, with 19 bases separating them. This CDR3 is CASSPSPRGFQETQYF. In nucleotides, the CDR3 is TGTGCCAGCAGTCCTTCTCCAAGGGGCTTTCAAGAGACCCAGTACTTC.

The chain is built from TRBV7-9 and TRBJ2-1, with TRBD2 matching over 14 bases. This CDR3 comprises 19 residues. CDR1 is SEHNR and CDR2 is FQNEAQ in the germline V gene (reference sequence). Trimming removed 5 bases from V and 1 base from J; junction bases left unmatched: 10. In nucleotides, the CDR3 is TGTGCCAGCAGCCCAGGGACTAGCGGGAGAAGTCCGTCCTACAATGAGCAGTTCTTC. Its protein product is CASSPGTSGRSPSYNEQFF.

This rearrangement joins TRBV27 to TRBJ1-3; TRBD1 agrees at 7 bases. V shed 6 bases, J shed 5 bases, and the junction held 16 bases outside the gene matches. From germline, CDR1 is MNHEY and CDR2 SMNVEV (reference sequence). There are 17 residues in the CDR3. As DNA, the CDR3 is TGTGCCAGCAGCTGCCCTGGGGACAGAGAATCCCGAAACACCATATATTTT. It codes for CASSCPGDRESRNTIYF.

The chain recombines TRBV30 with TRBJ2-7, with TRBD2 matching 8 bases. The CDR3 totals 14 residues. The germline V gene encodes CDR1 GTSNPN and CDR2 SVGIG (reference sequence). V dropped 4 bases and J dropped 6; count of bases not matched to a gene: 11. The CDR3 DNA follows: TGTGCCTGGATCCCCGGGACTAGGGGTTGCGAGCAGTACTTC. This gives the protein CAWIPGTRGCEQYF.

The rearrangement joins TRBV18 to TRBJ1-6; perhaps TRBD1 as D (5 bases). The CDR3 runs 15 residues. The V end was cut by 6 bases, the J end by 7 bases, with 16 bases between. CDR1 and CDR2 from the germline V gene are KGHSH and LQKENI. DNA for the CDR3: TGTGCCAGCTCCCCCGTCGACAGTGTAAATTCACCCCTCCACTTT. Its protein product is CASSPVDSVNSPLHF.

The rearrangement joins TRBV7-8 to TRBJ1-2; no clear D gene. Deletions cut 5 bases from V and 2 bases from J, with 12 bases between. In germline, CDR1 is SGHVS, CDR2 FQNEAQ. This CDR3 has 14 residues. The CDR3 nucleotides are TGTGCCAGCAGCCCAAGGACGGGAAACTATGGCTACACCTTC. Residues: CASSPRTGNYGYTF. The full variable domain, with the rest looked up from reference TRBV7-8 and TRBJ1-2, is GAGVSQSPRYKVAKRGQDVALRCDPISGHVSLFWYQQALGQGPEFLTYFQNEAQLDKSGLPSDRFFAERPEGSVSTLKIQRTQQEDSAVYLCASSPRTGNYGYTFGSGTRLTVV.

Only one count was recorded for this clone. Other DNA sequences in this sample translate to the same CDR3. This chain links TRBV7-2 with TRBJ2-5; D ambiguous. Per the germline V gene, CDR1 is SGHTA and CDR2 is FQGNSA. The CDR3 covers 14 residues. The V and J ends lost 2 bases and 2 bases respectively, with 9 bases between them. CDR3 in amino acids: CASSLNGVQETQYF. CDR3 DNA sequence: TGTGCCAGCAGCTTAAATGGAGTTCAAGAGACCCAGTACTTC. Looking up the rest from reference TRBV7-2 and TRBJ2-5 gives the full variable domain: GAGVSQSPSNKVTEKGKDVELRCDPISGHTALYWYRQSLGQGLEFLIYFQGNSAPDKSGLPSDRFSAERTGGSVSTLTIQRTQQEDSAVYLCASSLNGVQETQYFGPGTRLLVL.

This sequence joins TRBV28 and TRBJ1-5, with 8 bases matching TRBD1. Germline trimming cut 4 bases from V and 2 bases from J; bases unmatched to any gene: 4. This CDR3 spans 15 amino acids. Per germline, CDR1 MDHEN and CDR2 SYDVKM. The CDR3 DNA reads TGTGCCAGCAGTTCCGTGACAGGGGGCAATCAGCCCCAGCATTTT. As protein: CASSSVTGGNQPQHF.

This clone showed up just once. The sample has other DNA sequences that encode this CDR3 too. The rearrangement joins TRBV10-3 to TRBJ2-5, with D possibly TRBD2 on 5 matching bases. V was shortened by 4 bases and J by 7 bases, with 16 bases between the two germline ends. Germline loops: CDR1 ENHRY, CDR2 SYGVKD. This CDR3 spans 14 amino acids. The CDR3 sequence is CAISVEGNYGTQYF. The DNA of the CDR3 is TGTGCCATCAGTGTTGAGGGCAACTACGGGACCCAGTACTTC.